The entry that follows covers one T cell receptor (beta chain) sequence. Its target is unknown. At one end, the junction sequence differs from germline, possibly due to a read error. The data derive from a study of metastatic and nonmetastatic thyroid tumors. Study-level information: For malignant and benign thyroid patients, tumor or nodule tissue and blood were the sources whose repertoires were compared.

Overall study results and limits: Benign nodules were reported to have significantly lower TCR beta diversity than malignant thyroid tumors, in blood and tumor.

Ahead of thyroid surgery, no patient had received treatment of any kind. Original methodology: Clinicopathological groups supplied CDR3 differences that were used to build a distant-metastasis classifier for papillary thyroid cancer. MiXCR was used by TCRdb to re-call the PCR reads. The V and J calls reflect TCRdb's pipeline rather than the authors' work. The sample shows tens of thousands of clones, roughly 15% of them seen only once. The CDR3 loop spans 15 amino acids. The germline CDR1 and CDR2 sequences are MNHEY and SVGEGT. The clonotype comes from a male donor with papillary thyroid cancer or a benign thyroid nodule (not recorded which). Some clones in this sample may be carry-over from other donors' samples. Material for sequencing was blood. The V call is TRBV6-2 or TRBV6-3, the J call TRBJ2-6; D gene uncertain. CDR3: CAGSYLPSGANVLTF. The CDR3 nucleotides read TGTGCCGGCAGTTACCTGCCTTCTGGGGCCAACGTCCTGACTTTC.